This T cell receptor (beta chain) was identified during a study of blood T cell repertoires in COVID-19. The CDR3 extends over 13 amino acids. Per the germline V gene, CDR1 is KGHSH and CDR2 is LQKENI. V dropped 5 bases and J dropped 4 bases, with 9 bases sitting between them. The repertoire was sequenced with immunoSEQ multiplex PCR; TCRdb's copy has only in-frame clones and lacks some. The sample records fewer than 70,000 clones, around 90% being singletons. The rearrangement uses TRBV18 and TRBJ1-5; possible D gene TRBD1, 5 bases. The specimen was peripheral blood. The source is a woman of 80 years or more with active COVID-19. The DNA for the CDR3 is TGTGCCAGCTCAGGGGACTCTAATCAGCCCCAGCATTTT. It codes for CASSGDSNQPQHF.